This TCR beta chain was sequenced for a study of vaccination effects on CD4 cells after COVID-19. The CDR3 covers 14 residues. Trimming cost V 6 bases and J 8 bases; bases outside gene matches: 7. Germline lookup yields CDR1 SNHLY and CDR2 FYNNEI. Sequencing was performed with immunoSEQ multiplex PCR; in TCRdb, only in-frame clones are kept and a portion is missing. The sample holds about 40,000 clones, approximately 70% seen once. As regards this clone: The target antigen is unknown.

Broader study findings: No early post-infection timepoints were available in the study, which also included few convalescent patients.

Following culture for under 12 days, CD4+ T cells were isolated. Subjects were given two BNT162b2 or mRNA-1273 vaccine doses. The chain joins TRBV2 to TRBJ1-6, with 7 bases matching TRBD1. This specimen consisted of CD4+ T cells from PBMCs cultured without peptide, obtained after COVID-19 vaccination. The TCR originated in a human donor who received a COVID-19 vaccine. Here the CDR3 DNA reads TGTGCCAGCAGGCCCTTTACAGGGGATTCACCCCTCCACTTT. Encoded protein: CASRPFTGDSPLHF. Full variable domain (rest looked up from reference TRBV2 and TRBJ1-6): EPEVTQTPSHQVTQMGQEVILRCVPISNHLYFYWYRQILGQKVEFLVSFYNNEISEKSEIFDDQFSVERPDGSNFTLKIRSTKLEDSAMYFCASRPFTGDSPLHFGNGTRLTVT.